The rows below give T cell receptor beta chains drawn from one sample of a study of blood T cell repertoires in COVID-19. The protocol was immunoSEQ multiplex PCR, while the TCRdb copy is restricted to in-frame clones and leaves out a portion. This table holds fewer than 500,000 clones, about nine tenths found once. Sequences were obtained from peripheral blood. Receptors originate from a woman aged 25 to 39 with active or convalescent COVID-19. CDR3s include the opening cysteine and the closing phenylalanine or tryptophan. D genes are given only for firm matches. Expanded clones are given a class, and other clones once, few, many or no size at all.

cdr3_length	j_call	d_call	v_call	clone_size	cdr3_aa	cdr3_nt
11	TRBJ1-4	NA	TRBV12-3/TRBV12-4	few	CVSGTNEKLFF	TGTGTATCAGGGACTAATGAAAAACTGTTTTTT
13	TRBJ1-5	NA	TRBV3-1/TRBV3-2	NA	CASSQAPGAKLHF	TGTGCCAGCAGCCAAGCGCCAGGGGCCAAGCTCCATTTT
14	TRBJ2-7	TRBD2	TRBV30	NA	CACRTSGGKYEQYF	TGTGCCTGTCGGACTAGCGGGGGAAAGTACGAGCAGTACTTC
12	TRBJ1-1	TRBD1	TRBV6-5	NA	CASNTGTGEAFF	TGTGCCAGCAACACCGGGACAGGAGAAGCTTTCTTT
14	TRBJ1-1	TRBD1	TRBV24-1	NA	CATSDQGDRTEAFF	TGTGCCACCAGTGACCAGGGGGATCGGACTGAAGCTTTCTTT
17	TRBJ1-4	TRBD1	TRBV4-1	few	CASSQDHGWTGSEKLFF	TGCGCCAGCAGCCAAGATCACGGTTGGACAGGGAGTGAAAAACTGTTTTTT
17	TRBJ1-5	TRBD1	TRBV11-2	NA	CASSMGQGSFQGQPQHF	TGTGCCAGCAGCATGGGACAGGGGTCCTTCCAAGGTCAGCCCCAGCATTTT
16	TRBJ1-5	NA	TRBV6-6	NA	CASTQQGALTYQPQHF	TGTGCCAGCACTCAACAGGGCGCCCTCACCTATCAGCCCCAGCATTTT
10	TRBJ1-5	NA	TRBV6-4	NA	CASKFRGRHF	TGTGCCAGCAAGTTTAGGGGCCGGCATTTT
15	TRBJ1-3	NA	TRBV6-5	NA	CASSYSASSGNTIYF	TGTGCCAGCAGTTATTCAGCGAGCTCTGGAAACACCATATATTTT
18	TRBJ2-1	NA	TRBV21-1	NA	CASSKARLAGEGYNEQFF	TGTGCCAGCAGCAAGGCCCGACTAGCGGGAGAGGGGTACAATGAGCAGTTCTTC
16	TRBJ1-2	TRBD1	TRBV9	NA	CASSVYGTGLDYGYTF	TGTGCCAGCAGCGTGTACGGGACAGGGCTCGACTATGGCTACACCTTC
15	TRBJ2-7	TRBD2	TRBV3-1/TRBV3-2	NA	CASSAMAGDHHEQYF	TGTGCCAGCAGCGCTATGGCGGGAGATCACCACGAGCAGTACTTC
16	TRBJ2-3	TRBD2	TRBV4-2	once	CASSQLGTSGTDTQYF	TGTGCCAGCAGCCAGCTCGGGACTAGCGGCACAGATACGCAGTATTTT
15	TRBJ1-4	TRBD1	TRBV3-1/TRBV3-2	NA	CASSQLTTGDEKLFF	TGTGCCAGCAGCCAACTGACAACAGGGGATGAAAAACTGTTTTTT
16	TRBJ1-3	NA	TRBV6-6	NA	CASSYSAGNSGNTIYF	TGTGCCAGCAGTTACTCCGCAGGCAACTCTGGAAACACCATATATTTT
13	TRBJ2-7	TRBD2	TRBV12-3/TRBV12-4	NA	CASRLAGGFEQYF	TGTGCCAGCCGTCTAGCGGGGGGGTTCGAGCAGTACTTC
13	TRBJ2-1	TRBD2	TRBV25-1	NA	CASSGTSFIEQFF	TGTGCCAGCAGTGGGACTAGCTTTATTGAGCAGTTCTTC
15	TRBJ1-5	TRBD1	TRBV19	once	CASSPGQGIIQPQHF	TGTGCCAGTAGTCCCGGACAGGGTATTATTCAGCCCCAGCATTTT
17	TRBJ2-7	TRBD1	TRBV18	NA	CASSPKSGTGFSYEQYF	TGTGCCAGCTCACCAAAGTCGGGGACAGGGTTCTCCTACGAGCAGTACTTC
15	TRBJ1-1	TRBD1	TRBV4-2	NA	CASSHQGQGNTEAFF	TGTGCCAGCAGCCACCAAGGACAGGGAAACACTGAAGCTTTCTTT
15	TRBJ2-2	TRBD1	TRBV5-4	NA	CASSFGQGNTGELFF	TGTGCCAGCAGCTTCGGACAGGGAAACACCGGGGAGCTGTTTTTT
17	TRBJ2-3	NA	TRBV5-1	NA	CASSHHVGASSTDTQYF	TGCGCCAGCAGCCATCACGTAGGGGCCAGTAGCACAGATACGCAGTATTTT
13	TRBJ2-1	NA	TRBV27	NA	CASRGPGYDEQFF	TGTGCCAGCAGAGGCCCAGGGTACGATGAGCAGTTCTTC
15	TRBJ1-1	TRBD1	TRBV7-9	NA	CASSFQNRGNTEAFF	TGTGCCAGCAGCTTCCAGAACAGGGGGAACACTGAAGCTTTCTTT
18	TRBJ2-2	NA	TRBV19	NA	CASSISYSGTANTGELFF	TGTGCCAGTAGTATATCGTACTCGGGTACCGCGAACACCGGGGAGCTGTTTTTT
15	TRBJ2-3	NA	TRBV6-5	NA	CASRPGQTSTDTQYF	TGTGCCAGCAGACCGGGACAAACTAGCACAGATACGCAGTATTTT
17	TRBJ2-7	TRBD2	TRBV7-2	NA	CASSPRGAGGPAYEQYF	TGTGCCAGCAGCCCCCGGGGCGCGGGGGGCCCTGCCTACGAGCAGTACTTC
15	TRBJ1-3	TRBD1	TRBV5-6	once	CASSSGTGSGNTIYF	TGTGCCAGCAGCTCCGGGACAGGGTCTGGAAACACCATATATTTT
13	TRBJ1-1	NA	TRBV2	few	CASSLDSNTEAFF	TGTGCCAGCAGTCTCGACAGTAACACTGAAGCTTTCTTT
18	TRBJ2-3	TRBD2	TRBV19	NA	CASSSRRELAGSTDTQYF	TGTGCCAGTAGCTCTCGTCGAGAACTAGCGGGGAGCACAGATACGCAGTATTTT
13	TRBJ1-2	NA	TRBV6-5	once	CASSTGNYYGYTF	TGTGCCAGCAGTACGGGGAATTACTATGGCTACACCTTC
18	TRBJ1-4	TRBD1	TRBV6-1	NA	CASSAMWQGDSTNEKLFF	TGTGCCAGCAGTGCGATGTGGCAGGGGGACTCAACTAATGAAAAACTGTTTTTT
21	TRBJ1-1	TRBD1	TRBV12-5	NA	CASGLGGKTGTGKREGSEAFF	TGTGCTAGTGGTTTGGGGGGTAAAACCGGGACAGGGAAAAGGGAAGGGAGTGAAGCTTTCTTT
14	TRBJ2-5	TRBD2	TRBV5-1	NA	CASSPGTSWETQYF	TGCGCCAGCAGCCCCGGGACTAGTTGGGAGACCCAGTACTTC
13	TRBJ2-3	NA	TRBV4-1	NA	CASSQGRQDTQYF	TGCGCCAGCAGCCAGGGGAGACAAGATACGCAGTATTTT
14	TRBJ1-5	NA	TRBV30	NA	CAWSVAPLNQPQHF	TGTGCCTGGAGTGTAGCCCCGTTAAATCAGCCCCAGCATTTT